This TCR beta chain was retrieved from a study of technical replicates of blood from a handful of donors. This clone was counted a single time. Only in-frame clones appear in the TCRdb table, and some are missing; sequencing was by immunoSEQ multiplex PCR. Among about 81,000 clones listed, 75% to 90% were seen once. Germline V lookup: CDR1 KGHSH, CDR2 LQKENI. The V gene end was trimmed by 2 bases and the J gene end by 10 bases; junction bases not matched to a gene: 9. The CDR3 has 16 amino acids. The chain recombines TRBV18 with TRBJ2-1; 12 bases are a match to TRBD2. The sequencing input was PBMCs. The clonotype originates from a human donor in good health. Some clones in this sample may be carry-over from other donors' samples. The CDR3 bases are TGTGCCAGCTCACCAACGCGACTAGCGGGAGTAGTGGAGCAGTTCTTC. It codes for CASSPTRLAGVVEQFF.